Following are 26 T cell receptor beta chains from one sample sequenced in a study of CD8+ T cells in alopecia areata. Extraction and reverse transcription of RNA yielded cDNA as the sequencing template. TCRdb's table, derived via immunoSEQ multiplex PCR, lists solely in-frame clones and lacks some. The sample records under 200,000 clones, roughly 60% being singletons. The treatment was: oral pan-JAK inhibitor, 5-10 mg twice daily. The material sequenced was CD4+ T cells sorted from blood, taken at week 24, from a patient treated with tofacitinib. These receptors all stem from a human donor with alopecia areata.

The rearrangement joins TRBV5-1 to TRBJ2-2; 9 nucleotides match TRBD1. From germline, CDR1 is SGHRS and CDR2 YFSETQ. There are 16 residues in the CDR3. V dropped 4 bases and J dropped 4; count of bases not matched to a gene: 8. CDR3 protein: CASSTRQGGGTGELFF. The CDR3 DNA reads TGCGCCAGCAGCACCAGACAGGGGGGCGGCACCGGGGAGCTGTTTTTT.

This clone was seen a handful of times. The same CDR3 arises from other DNA sequences in this sample as well. This sequence joins TRBV5-1 and TRBJ2-7; D is uncertain. Germline CDR1 SGHRS, CDR2 YFSETQ. The CDR3 has 11 residues. The V gene lost 0 bases and the J gene lost 9 bases, with 7 bases spanning the gap. The DNA of the CDR3 is TGCGCCAGCAGCTTGGAGGGCGGGCAGTACTTC. Its translation is CASSLEGGQYF.

The chain recombines TRBV29-1 with TRBJ2-7, with 10 positions matching TRBD2. V was clipped by 7 bases and J by 4 bases; unmatched bases: 13. CDR3 length: 15 amino acids. Germline CDR1 reads SQVTM; CDR2 reads ANQGSEA. In DNA form, the CDR3 reads TGCAGCGCGACAGACGGGCCTAGCGGGGGATACGAGCAGTACTTC. As protein: CSATDGPSGGYEQYF.

The chain links TRBV30 to TRBJ1-2; D call uncertain. The germline CDR1 and CDR2 sequences are GTSNPN and SVGIG (reference sequence). The ends were cut back, 2 bases at V and 4 bases at J, with 11 bases in the middle. The CDR3 consists of 13 residues. The CDR3 spells CAWSIGQIYGYTF. In DNA form, the CDR3 reads TGTGCCTGGAGTATCGGGCAGATCTATGGCTACACCTTC.

The V and J genes are TRBV14 and TRBJ1-6, with 9 bases lining up with TRBD1. The CDR3 length is 14 residues. The germline gives CDR1 SGHDN, CDR2 FVKESK. The V and J ends lost 6 bases and 7 bases, in that order; junction bases with no gene match: 4. DNA for the CDR3: TGTGCCAGCAGACGGACAGGGGTCAATTCACCCCTCCACTTT. This encodes CASRRTGVNSPLHF. The variable domain in full, with the rest retrieved from reference TRBV14 and TRBJ1-6, is EAGVTQFPSHSVIEKGQTVTLRCDPISGHDNLYWYRRVMGKEIKFLLHFVKESKQDESGMPNNRFLAERTGGTYSTLKVQPAELEDSGVYFCASRRTGVNSPLHFGNGTRLTVT.

The chain combines TRBV7-2 with TRBJ1-2; D is possibly TRBD1 (6 bases). The germline CDR1 and CDR2 sequences are SGHTA and FQGNSA. There are 15 residues in the CDR3. Trimming pared 0 bases from V and 6 bases from J, leaving 14 bases between. The CDR3 spells CASSLAGARGNGYTF. CDR3 coding DNA: TGTGCCAGCAGCTTAGCAGGGGCGAGGGGGAATGGCTACACCTTC.

This clone occurred a few times. V usage is TRBV6-1 and J usage is TRBJ2-5, with D perhaps matching TRBD2 (6 bases). V dropped 6 bases and J dropped 5 bases, with 13 bases sitting between them. The CDR3 covers 13 residues. Germline CDR1 reads MNHNS; CDR2 reads SASEGT. The CDR3 DNA sequence: TGTGCCAGCAGGACTTCTAGCGTGGAGACCCAGTACTTC. This encodes CASRTSSVETQYF.

The V gene is TRBV4-1, the J gene TRBJ1-1; D not certain. The CDR3 length is 14 residues. Germline V gene lookup returns CDR1 MGHRA and CDR2 YSYEKL. Trimming stripped 3 bases from V and 3 bases from J, with 11 bases between. The CDR3 coding sequence is TGCGCCAGCAGCCATCCCCCAAGGGACACTGAAGCTTTCTTT. Encoded protein: CASSHPPRDTEAFF.

This sequence joins TRBV27 and TRBJ2-2; D remains ambiguous. Germline CDR1 MNHEY, CDR2 SMNVEV (reference sequence). With 3 bases removed from V and 0 bases from J, the gap between germline ends came to 5 bases. The CDR3 sequence is 14 residues long. CDR3 region: CASSFEANTGELFF. In nucleotides, the CDR3 is TGTGCCAGCAGTTTTGAAGCGAACACCGGGGAGCTGTTTTTT.

The chain has TRBV7-7 and TRBJ2-2, with 7 bases that match TRBD2. The CDR3 is made up of 16 amino acids. The germline CDR1 and CDR2 sequences are SSHAT and FNYEAQ (reference sequence). V shed 0 bases, J shed 6 bases, and the junction held 7 bases outside the gene matches. The CDR3 DNA reads TGTGCCAGCAGCTTAGCCCCGCAGGCGGGGGCCGGGGAGCTGTTTTTT. Encoded protein: CASSLAPQAGAGELFF. Full variable domain (rest looked up from reference TRBV7-7 and TRBJ2-2): GAGVSQSPRYKVTKRGQDVTLRCDPISSHATLYWYQQALGQGPEFLTYFNYEAQPDKSGLPSDRFSAERPEGSISTLTIQRTEQRDSAMYRCASSLAPQAGAGELFFGEGSRLTVL.

The count of this clone is one. The chain carries TRBV30 and TRBJ1-2, with a tentative D call TRBD1 (6 bases). Per the germline V gene, CDR1 is GTSNPN and CDR2 is SVGIG (reference sequence). V lost 7 bases and J lost 8, with 26 bases in between. The CDR3 consists of 15 residues. DNA for the CDR3: TGTGCCTTACAGACACAGGGCATTCTGGGGGCCGGCTACACCTTC. It encodes CALQTQGILGAGYTF.

This rearrangement joins TRBV29-1 to TRBJ1-2; D is uncertain. The CDR3 extends over 13 amino acids. Germline values: CDR1 SQVTM, CDR2 ANQGSEA. The V and J ends lost 3 bases and 3 bases respectively, with 11 bases between them. The CDR3 sequence: CSVERPPDYGYTF. CDR3 bases: TGCAGCGTTGAGAGGCCCCCTGACTATGGCTACACCTTC.

This clone was picked up a small number of times. This chain uses TRBV30 with TRBJ2-1; a possible D gene is TRBD1 (6 bases). Trimming took off 8 bases at V and 9 bases at J, with 11 bases between the two ends. Germline V CDR1 and CDR2: GTSNPN, SVGIG (reference sequence). This CDR3 contains 10 residues. CDR3 sequence (DNA): TGTGCCGCATACAGGGCTGAGCAGTTCTTC. Residues: CAAYRAEQFF.

The chain uses TRBV6-1 and TRBJ2-5, with D possibly called TRBD1 or TRBD2 (5 bases each). CDR1 and CDR2 from the germline V gene are MNHNS and SASEGT. Trimming cost V 4 bases and J 4 bases, with 16 bases left between them. The CDR3 sequence is 15 residues long. The CDR3 coding sequence is TGTGCCAGCAGTGGCCTTGGTTGGGGACGAGAGACCCAGTACTTC. Its protein product is CASSGLGWGRETQYF.

The chain joins TRBV18 to TRBJ2-5; TRBD1 matches 8 bases. Trimming removed 1 base from V and 4 bases from J; junction bases left unmatched: 5. This CDR3 spans 15 amino acids. Germline CDR1 reads KGHSH; CDR2 reads LQKENI. CDR3 sequence: CASSPRQGKGETQYF. DNA for the CDR3: TGTGCCAGCTCACCACGACAGGGGAAGGGAGAGACCCAGTACTTC.

The chain links TRBV30 to TRBJ1-1; D remains ambiguous. Deletions cut 4 bases from V and 0 bases from J, with 15 bases between. In germline, CDR1 is GTSNPN, CDR2 SVGIG (reference sequence). CDR3 length equals 15 residues. The CDR3 reads CAWTPPGGLNTEAFF. The DNA of the CDR3 is TGTGCCTGGACTCCCCCTGGCGGACTGAACACTGAAGCTTTCTTT.

The gene calls are TRBV29-1 and TRBJ2-3; 9 nucleotides line up with TRBD1. V was clipped by 7 bases and J by 6 bases; unmatched bases: 8. From germline, CDR1 is SQVTM and CDR2 ANQGSEA. This CDR3 has 13 amino acids. CDR3 residues: CSGLQGAGDTQYF. In DNA form, the CDR3 reads TGCAGCGGATTACAGGGGGCGGGGGATACGCAGTATTTT.

In this sample, this clone turned up a few times. CDR3 sequence: CASSQESGQYF. In nucleotides, the CDR3 is TGTGCCAGCAGCCAAGAATCCGGACAGTATTTT. The chain joins TRBV4-2 to TRBJ2-3; D call uncertain. Germline loops: CDR1 LGHNA, CDR2 YNFKEQ. Trimming removed 0 bases at V and 12 bases at J, with 7 bases between. The CDR3 consists of 11 residues.

This clone was seen a few times. V usage is TRBV9 and J usage is TRBJ1-3; unclear D gene. CDR3 length: 14 amino acids. CDR1 and CDR2 (germline): SGDLS, YYNGEE. V lost 2 bases to trimming and J lost 0 bases, with 6 bases between them. CDR3 DNA sequence: TGTGCCAGCAGCGTTAGCTACTCTGGAAACACCATATATTTT. It encodes CASSVSYSGNTIYF.

The rearrangement links TRBV4-2 to TRBJ1-6; 8 bases map to TRBD1. CDR1 is LGHNA and CDR2 is YNFKEQ in the germline V gene. The CDR3 totals 16 residues. The trim removed 4 bases at V and 7 bases at J, leaving 9 bases unmatched. CDR3 sequence (DNA): TGTGCCAGCAGCCCCACAGGACAGGGAGTCAATTCACCCCTCCACTTT. Protein: CASSPTGQGVNSPLHF.

The count of this clone is one. V gene TRBV27 combines with J gene TRBJ2-1, with 9 bases fitting TRBD1. V was pared by 5 bases and J by 8 bases, with 16 bases of the junction left unmatched. CDR1 and CDR2 (germline): MNHEY, SMNVEV (reference sequence). The CDR3 is made up of 17 amino acids. The CDR3 bases are TGTGCCAGCAGTCCTACAGGGGGCGTTCCATCGAGGGATGAGCAGTTCTTC. This gives the protein CASSPTGGVPSRDEQFF.

Concerning this clone itself: A read error may account for a junction end that differs from germline. The chain uses TRBV29-1 and TRBJ2-7, with D uncertain. Germline CDR1 reads SQVTM; CDR2 reads ANQGSEA. The CDR3 spans 11 residues. CDR3 loop: CSVEDPGELHF. In DNA form, the CDR3 reads TGCAGCGTTGAAGATCCAGGCGAACTACACTTC.

This clone has a single count. The V and J genes are TRBV10-3 and TRBJ2-3, with 11 bases matching TRBD2. Germline assignment: CDR1 ENHRY and CDR2 SYGVKD. V gave up 4 bases and J gave up 1 base; unmatched junction bases: 4. This CDR3 comprises 16 residues. The CDR3 sequence: CAISGTSGGGTDTQYF. The CDR3 nucleotides are TGTGCCATCAGTGGAACTAGCGGGGGCGGCACAGATACGCAGTATTTT.

V usage is TRBV7-2 and J usage is TRBJ2-2, with a possible D match to TRBD1 (6 bases). Germline CDR1 reads SGHTA; CDR2 reads FQGNSA. The CDR3 length is 14 residues. V gave up 5 bases and J gave up 2 bases, with 9 bases separating them. The CDR3 DNA follows: TGTGCCAGCAGCCTACAGGGAAACACCGGGGAGCTGTTTTTT. Amino acid sequence: CASSLQGNTGELFF.

The chain recombines TRBV27 with TRBJ1-6; 9 bases match TRBD1. The CDR3 is 17 residues long. After removal of 3 bases from V and 9 bases from J, the junction contained 12 bases not matched to a gene. Germline V lookup: CDR1 MNHEY, CDR2 SMNVEV (reference sequence). The CDR3 DNA reads as TGTGCCAGCAGTTTGTTAACAACCGGGACAGGGACTTCACCCCTCCACTTT. Its protein is CASSLLTTGTGTSPLHF.

The chain carries TRBV2 and TRBJ1-1; possible D gene TRBD1, 5 bases. The germline CDR1 and CDR2 sequences are SNHLY and FYNNEI. The V end was cut by 5 bases, the J end by 1 base, with 8 bases between. This CDR3 spans 13 amino acids. The CDR3 reads CASSLGGNTEAFF. The CDR3 nucleotides are TGTGCCAGCAGTCTGGGGGGGAACACTGAAGCTTTCTTT.